These T cell receptor beta chains were read from a single sample in a study of blood T cells in healthy people across ages. MiXCR, applied by TCRdb to the 5' RACE reads, yields one record per CDR3 protein. The table shows roughly 1,500,000 distinct CDR3 sequences, with about 32% occurring only once. Sequencing input: blood. Source of these receptors: a woman in her twenties or thirties in good health. CDR3s include the opening cysteine and the closing phenylalanine or tryptophan. D genes are given only for firm matches. Part of the rows lack a size; the others show once, few, many or a class for expanded clones.

abundance: few
j_gene: TRBJ1-2
v_gene: TRBV20-1
d_gene: TRBD1
CDR3nt: TGCAGTGCTAGAGCTCCCGACAGGGGGAAGGGCTACACCTTC
CDR3aa: CSARAPDRGKGYTF

abundance: .
j_gene: TRBJ2-5
v_gene: TRBV7-9
d_gene: .
CDR3nt: TGTGCCAGCAGCTTAAATTGGCGGGGAGATCAAGAGACCCAGTACTTC
CDR3aa: CASSLNWRGDQETQYF

abundance: once
j_gene: TRBJ1-1
v_gene: TRBV1
d_gene: .
CDR3nt: TGCACCAGCAGCCGGAGATGGATGAACACTGAAGCTTTCTTT
CDR3aa: CTSSRRWMNTEAFF

abundance: few
j_gene: TRBJ2-6
v_gene: TRBV12-3/TRBV12-4
d_gene: .
CDR3nt: TGTGCCAGCAGTCTTCAATCGCTTAGGGGTTCTGGGGCCAACGTCCTGACTTTC
CDR3aa: CASSLQSLRGSGANVLTF

abundance: few
j_gene: TRBJ2-1
v_gene: TRBV6-1
d_gene: TRBD2
CDR3nt: TGTGCCAGCAGTGGAAGCGGGGGGGCCTACCATTCCTACAATGAGCAGTTCTTC
CDR3aa: CASSGSGGAYHSYNEQFF

abundance: .
j_gene: TRBJ1-1
v_gene: TRBV6-2/TRBV6-3
d_gene: .
CDR3nt: TGTGCCAGCAGTTTGCTTCAGGGGACTGAAGCTTTCTTT
CDR3aa: CASSLLQGTEAFF

abundance: .
j_gene: TRBJ2-7
v_gene: TRBV7-6
d_gene: TRBD2
CDR3nt: TGTGCCAGCAGCTTAGCGCCCGGACTAGCGGGAGGATGGGAGCAGTACTTC
CDR3aa: CASSLAPGLAGGWEQYF

abundance: few
j_gene: TRBJ2-5
v_gene: TRBV20-1
d_gene: .
CDR3nt: TGCAGTGCCGCCTTAGCGTCTTACCAAGAGACCCAGTACTTC
CDR3aa: CSAALASYQETQYF

abundance: .
j_gene: TRBJ2-2
v_gene: TRBV5-1
d_gene: .
CDR3nt: TGCGCCAGCAGCTTGGCCATCTCAAGCGACACCGGGGAGCTGTTTTTT
CDR3aa: CASSLAISSDTGELFF

abundance: few
j_gene: TRBJ2-6
v_gene: TRBV5-1
d_gene: .
CDR3nt: TGCGCCAGCAGCTTCGCCGTTTTCTCTGGGGCCAACGTCCTGACTTTC
CDR3aa: CASSFAVFSGANVLTF

abundance: .
j_gene: TRBJ1-1
v_gene: TRBV9
d_gene: .
CDR3nt: TGTGCCAGCGAGGGCAGGGCCACTGAAGCTTTCTTT
CDR3aa: CASEGRATEAFF

abundance: .
j_gene: TRBJ2-7
v_gene: TRBV6-6
d_gene: .
CDR3nt: TGTGCCAGCATCGGGAGGGACAGGGACTACGAGCAGTACTTC
CDR3aa: CASIGRDRDYEQYF

abundance: .
j_gene: TRBJ2-7
v_gene: TRBV28
d_gene: TRBD2
CDR3nt: TGTGCCAGCAGTAAACCGACTAGCGGGAGCGGGGAGCAGTACTTC
CDR3aa: CASSKPTSGSGEQYF

abundance: many
j_gene: TRBJ2-1
v_gene: TRBV3-1
d_gene: .
CDR3nt: TGTGCCAGCAGCCAAGAAGGCGAGCAGTTCTTC
CDR3aa: CASSQEGEQFF

abundance: few
j_gene: TRBJ1-1
v_gene: TRBV5-5
d_gene: .
CDR3nt: TGTGCCAGCAGTAGTCGATGGACCCTGGGAAACACTGAAGCTTTCTTT
CDR3aa: CASSSRWTLGNTEAFF

abundance: few
j_gene: TRBJ1-2
v_gene: TRBV9
d_gene: .
CDR3nt: TGTGCCAGCAGCCCTCGGCTCCCCAGTTTAGGTGGCTACACCTTC
CDR3aa: CASSPRLPSLGGYTF

abundance: many
j_gene: TRBJ2-3
v_gene: TRBV20-1
d_gene: .
CDR3nt: TGCAGTGCTAGAGAAATTGGAGCTCCCAGGCAGATGCAGTATTTT
CDR3aa: CSAREIGAPRQMQYF

abundance: many
j_gene: TRBJ2-3
v_gene: TRBV29-1
d_gene: .
CDR3nt: TGCAGCGTTGAAGATCGGGTTAGGGACGGAAGCACAGATACGCAGTATTTT
CDR3aa: CSVEDRVRDGSTDTQYF

abundance: .
j_gene: TRBJ2-7
v_gene: TRBV20-1
d_gene: TRBD2
CDR3nt: TGCAGTGCTATGGGGAGGACTAGCGGGAGGGTTGGAGGCTACGAGCAGTACTTC
CDR3aa: CSAMGRTSGRVGGYEQYF

abundance: few
j_gene: TRBJ2-1
v_gene: TRBV3-1
d_gene: TRBD2
CDR3nt: TGTGCCAGCAGCCAAGATTGGCGGACTAGCTCGGTTGGTGAGCAGTTCTTC
CDR3aa: CASSQDWRTSSVGEQFF

abundance: .
j_gene: TRBJ2-5
v_gene: TRBV7-3
d_gene: TRBD2
CDR3nt: TGTGCCAGCAGCTTAAGAGTTCGTACTAGCGGGGGGGCTGAGGAGACCCAGTACTTC
CDR3aa: CASSLRVRTSGGAEETQYF

abundance: .
j_gene: TRBJ2-3
v_gene: TRBV20-1
d_gene: .
CDR3nt: TGCAGTGCCCTAGGGGGTAGCGGAGATACGCAGTATTTT
CDR3aa: CSALGGSGDTQYF

abundance: .
j_gene: TRBJ2-2
v_gene: TRBV5-1
d_gene: .
CDR3nt: TGCGCCAGCAGCTTGGCCGGCGCCGGAACCGGGGAGCTGTTTTTT
CDR3aa: CASSLAGAGTGELFF

abundance: .
j_gene: TRBJ2-7
v_gene: TRBV12-3/TRBV12-4
d_gene: .
CDR3nt: TGTGCCAGCAGTTTAGATTGGGATGCCTCTACCGAGCAGTACTTC
CDR3aa: CASSLDWDASTEQYF

abundance: .
j_gene: TRBJ2-7
v_gene: TRBV29-1
d_gene: TRBD1
CDR3nt: TGCAGCGTTGGGGGGGGACAGGGGGCCTACGAGCAGTACTTC
CDR3aa: CSVGGGQGAYEQYF

abundance: .
j_gene: TRBJ2-7
v_gene: TRBV29-1
d_gene: TRBD1
CDR3nt: TGCAGCGTTGAGGGGACAGGCTCCTACGAGCGGTACTTC
CDR3aa: CSVEGTGSYERYF

abundance: few
j_gene: TRBJ1-1
v_gene: TRBV4-2
d_gene: .
CDR3nt: TGTGCCAGCAGCCAAGAAGTGGGAAAAGCTTTCTTT
CDR3aa: CASSQEVGKAFF

abundance: .
j_gene: TRBJ2-1
v_gene: TRBV7-3
d_gene: .
CDR3nt: TGTGCCAGCAGCCTGTACCGAGGGGATAAGCAGTTCTTC
CDR3aa: CASSLYRGDKQFF

abundance: .
j_gene: TRBJ2-3
v_gene: TRBV10-3
d_gene: TRBD1
CDR3nt: TGTGCCATCGAGACAGGGGAATTGGATACGCAGTATTTT
CDR3aa: CAIETGELDTQYF

abundance: .
j_gene: TRBJ1-1
v_gene: TRBV29-1
d_gene: .
CDR3nt: TGCAGCGTTGACCTTGGGGTTATTTCCACTGAAGCTTTCTTT
CDR3aa: CSVDLGVISTEAFF

abundance: .
j_gene: TRBJ2-1
v_gene: TRBV6-4
d_gene: TRBD2
CDR3nt: TGTGCCAGCAGCCCGATTACGGGGGGTGAGCAGTTCTTC
CDR3aa: CASSPITGGEQFF

abundance: .
j_gene: TRBJ1-6
v_gene: TRBV11-1
d_gene: TRBD1
CDR3nt: TGTGCCAGCAGCCAGAGACAGGGGACTTATTCACCCCTCCACTTT
CDR3aa: CASSQRQGTYSPLHF

abundance: many
j_gene: TRBJ1-1
v_gene: TRBV12-3/TRBV12-4
d_gene: .
CDR3nt: TGTGCCAGCATCCCAGGTTGGGGGGACGCTGAAGCTTTCTTT
CDR3aa: CASIPGWGDAEAFF

abundance: .
j_gene: TRBJ2-7
v_gene: TRBV20-1
d_gene: .
CDR3nt: TGCAGTGCCCCTCCAATAAAATTCAACTACGAGCAGTACTTC
CDR3aa: CSAPPIKFNYEQYF

abundance: .
j_gene: TRBJ2-7
v_gene: TRBV10-1
d_gene: .
CDR3nt: TGCGCCAGCAGTCGGGAAGAGGGCGAGCAGTACTTC
CDR3aa: CASSREEGEQYF

abundance: few
j_gene: TRBJ1-1
v_gene: TRBV7-9
d_gene: .
CDR3nt: TGTGCCTGCAGCTTCGGGCCCCAGGGGAACACTGAAGCTTTCTTT
CDR3aa: CACSFGPQGNTEAFF